These 21 T cell receptor beta chains came from one sample sequenced in a study of blood T cell repertoires in COVID-19 (dated by TCRdb to 2018 to 2020). The receptor library was made with the immunoSEQ multiplex PCR assay. TCRdb mirrors the immuneACCESS table, restricted to in-frame sequences. Some clones are absent from its copies; in checked studies, under half trace to an unresolved V gene, and the reason for the others is unknown. The sample data list 150,000 to 200,000 clones, and about four fifths of these were observed just once. The top ten clones comprise about 8.4% of the sample. Material: peripheral blood. The receptors here all came from a woman aged 70-85 years with acute or convalescent COVID-19.

The J gene is TRBJ1-1, the V gene TRBV5-5; D not resolved. The ends were cut back, 0 bases at V and 4 bases at J, with 13 bases in the middle. CDR1 SGHKS and CDR2 YYEKEE come from the germline V gene (reference sequence). CDR3 size: 15 residues. The CDR3 sequence is CASSLASGFGTEAFF. The CDR3 DNA is TGTGCCAGCAGCTTGGCTTCGGGGTTTGGCACTGAAGCTTTCTTT.

This clone was counted a few times. V usage is TRBV7-2 and J usage is TRBJ1-1; 7 positions match TRBD1. The V gene end was trimmed by 2 bases and the J gene end by 1 base; junction bases not matched to a gene: 4. The CDR3 contains 15 residues. Germline V gives CDR1 SGHTA, CDR2 FQGNSA. The CDR3, as DNA: TGTGCCAGCAGCTTAACCCGGGACAGGAACACTGAAGCTTTCTTT. Its translation is CASSLTRDRNTEAFF.

The V and J genes are TRBV7-9 and TRBJ1-2; TRBD1 might be the D (5 bases). The CDR3 has 15 residues. V lost 1 base and J 4 bases, leaving 13 bases between the germline ends. In germline, CDR1 is SEHNR, CDR2 FQNEAQ (reference sequence). CDR3 residues: CASSLDVQESYGYTF. The CDR3 DNA reads TGTGCCAGCAGCTTAGATGTACAGGAGTCCTATGGCTACACCTTC.

The V call is TRBV10-3, the J call TRBJ2-1, with D perhaps matching TRBD1 (6 bases). The CDR3 length is 14 residues. Trimming stripped 9 bases from V and 7 bases from J, with 19 bases between. Germline lookup yields CDR1 ENHRY and CDR2 SYGVKD. DNA for the CDR3: TGTGCCATTCAGTTTGACAGGAGGACTAATGAGCAGTTCTTC. It translates to CAIQFDRRTNEQFF.

J is TRBJ2-3 and V is TRBV30, with 7 bases that match TRBD2. CDR3 length: 13 residues. Germline V gene data show CDR1 as GTSNPN and CDR2 as SVGIG (reference sequence). Germline trimming cut 5 bases from V and 7 bases from J; bases unmatched to any gene: 9. The CDR3 nucleotides are TGTGCCTGGGAGCGGGAAGGGGCGAATACGCAGTATTTT. This encodes CAWEREGANTQYF. Full variable domain (missing parts from reference TRBV30 and TRBJ2-3): SQTIHQWPATLVQPVGSPLSLECTVEGTSNPNLYWYRQAAGRGLQLLFYSVGIGQISSEVPQNLSASRPQDRQFILSSKKLLLSDSGFYLCAWEREGANTQYFGPGTRLTVL.

The V gene is TRBV27, the J gene TRBJ2-5, with TRBD2 identical over 8 bases. The CDR3 extends over 16 amino acids. Looked up from germline, CDR1 is MNHEY and CDR2 is SMNVEV (reference sequence). Germline trimming cut 4 bases from V and 5 bases from J; bases unmatched to any gene: 12. DNA of the CDR3: TGTGCCAGCAGTTCTGCGTCCGGGGGGGCCGGGGAGACCCAGTACTTC. This encodes CASSSASGGAGETQYF.

The CDR3 here is CASHEGYTF. DNA for the CDR3: TGCGCCTCCCACGAGGGCTACACCTTC. The V gene is TRBV10-1, the J gene TRBJ1-2; no clear D. The CDR3 runs to 9 residues. Between the trimmed V and J ends, which lost 11 bases and 8 bases, there was a span of 9 bases. Germline lookup yields CDR1 WNHNN and CDR2 SYGVQD (reference sequence).

The chain combines TRBV4-1 with TRBJ2-1, with D perhaps TRBD1 (5 bases). From germline, CDR1 is MGHRA and CDR2 YSYEKL. V dropped 0 bases and J dropped 6 bases, with 12 bases sitting between them. The CDR3 runs 15 residues. The DNA of the CDR3 is TGCGCCAGCAGCCAAGAGACCACCAGGGCCAATGAGCAGTTCTTC. Translation: CASSQETTRANEQFF.

The chain recombines TRBV7-9 with TRBJ1-2; D is ambiguous. Per the germline V gene, CDR1 is SEHNR and CDR2 is FQNEAQ (reference sequence). The CDR3 has 10 residues. Trimming left V 8 bases short and J 10 bases short, with 11 bases between. CDR3 loop: CASYEQDYTF. CDR3 bases: TGTGCCAGCTACGAGCAAGACTACACCTTC.

The genes are TRBV11-2 and TRBJ1-4; the match to TRBD1 covers 8 bases. Trimming removed 4 bases from V and 0 bases from J; junction bases left unmatched: 7. CDR3 size: 17 residues. Germline V gene data show CDR1 as SGHAT and CDR2 as FQNNGV. The CDR3: CASSSTTGAATNEKLFF. In DNA form, the CDR3 reads TGTGCCAGCAGCTCAACGACAGGGGCCGCAACTAATGAAAAACTGTTTTTT. The complete variable domain, with remaining parts taken from reference TRBV11-2 and TRBJ1-4, reads EAGVAQSPRYKIIEKRQSVAFWCNPISGHATLYWYQQILGQGPKLLIQFQNNGVVDDSQLPKDRFSAERLKGVDSTLKIQPAKLEDSAVYLCASSSTTGAATNEKLFFGSGTQLSVL.

As DNA, the CDR3 is TGTGCCAGCTCCCGGGACAGCCCTCCCGTGAACTATGGCTACACCTTC. As protein: CASSRDSPPVNYGYTF. The chain has TRBV18 and TRBJ1-2; the match to TRBD1 covers 7 bases. Germline CDR1 reads KGHSH; CDR2 reads LQKENI. With V trimmed by 6 bases and J by 2 bases, 12 bases remained unmatched. The CDR3 has 16 residues.

The chain couples TRBV27 to TRBJ2-6, with D unclear. CDR3 length equals 16 residues. Germline values: CDR1 MNHEY, CDR2 SMNVEV (reference sequence). V dropped 5 bases and J dropped 2 bases, with 13 bases sitting between them. The CDR3: CASSPHDITGANVLTF. CDR3 nucleotides: TGTGCCAGCAGTCCCCACGACATCACTGGGGCCAACGTCCTGACTTTC.

The V gene is TRBV4-3, the J gene TRBJ1-2; D might be TRBD1 (6 bases). Germline V lookup: CDR1 LGHNA, CDR2 YSLEER. The ends were cut back, 1 base at V and 5 bases at J, with 14 bases in the middle. The CDR3 is 15 amino acids. As DNA, the CDR3 is TGCGCCAGCAGCCAAGGGCACCAGGGGTTTTATGGCTACACCTTC. Translating it yields CASSQGHQGFYGYTF.

The CDR3 DNA reads TGTGCCAGCAGGCCAGGGTTAGGCACCCTCCACTTT. Translated, it gives CASRPGLGTLHF. The chain uses TRBV28 and TRBJ1-6; D is possibly TRBD1 (5 bases). V lost 6 bases to trimming and J lost 14 bases, with 14 bases between them. This CDR3 has 12 amino acids. Looked up from germline, CDR1 is MDHEN and CDR2 is SYDVKM.

This clone was counted only a few times. This chain connects TRBV6-1 to TRBJ1-2, with 7 positions matching TRBD1. Germline V gene lookup returns CDR1 MNHNS and CDR2 SASEGT. CDR3 length equals 16 residues. V gave up 1 base and J gave up 2 bases; unmatched junction bases: 7. CDR3 in amino acids: CASSEVLDRTNYGYTF. The DNA for the CDR3 is TGTGCCAGCAGTGAAGTGCTGGACAGGACCAACTATGGCTACACCTTC.

The chain employs TRBV27 and TRBJ2-1; 8 bases agree with TRBD1. The germline V gene has CDR1 MNHEY and CDR2 SMNVEV (reference sequence). Losses at the gene ends were 4 bases for V and 7 bases for J; bases not matched to a gene: 6. The CDR3 runs to 14 residues. CDR3 nucleotide sequence: TGTGCCAGCAGTTCCCGGACAGGGCGGAATGAGCAGTTCTTC. This codes for CASSSRTGRNEQFF.

This chain uses TRBV5-4 with TRBJ1-1; possibly TRBD1 for D (5 bases). The CDR3 sequence is 15 residues long. V was clipped by 4 bases and J by 1 base, with 14 bases between them. CDR1 and CDR2 from the germline V gene are SGHNT and YYREEE (reference sequence). In nucleotides, the CDR3 is TGTGCCAGCAGCCGTCCCAGTACAGGGAACACTGAAGCTTTCTTT. This sequence encodes CASSRPSTGNTEAFF.

V is TRBV4-3 and J is TRBJ2-1, with a tentative D call TRBD2 (7 bases). CDR3 size: 16 residues. Germline-derived CDR1 and CDR2 are LGHNA and YSLEER. Trimming stripped 5 bases from V and 4 bases from J, with 18 bases between. CDR3 DNA: TGCGCCAGCAGCGCCTCTATAGGGGGGGTGTACAATGAGCAGTTCTTC. It yields the protein CASSASIGGVYNEQFF.

The chain joins TRBV7-2 to TRBJ2-7; 8 positions match TRBD1. With 2 bases clipped from V and 4 bases from J, the junction kept 4 bases outside the gene matches. The CDR3 has 14 residues. Germline loops: CDR1 SGHTA, CDR2 FQGNSA. This CDR3 is CASSLLTGGYEQYF. For the CDR3, the DNA is TGTGCCAGCAGCTTATTAACAGGGGGTTACGAGCAGTACTTC.

This chain connects TRBV28 to TRBJ1-6; D might be TRBD1 (5 bases). The V gene lost 7 bases and the J gene lost 7 bases, with 17 bases spanning the gap. CDR1 and CDR2 from the germline V gene are MDHEN and SYDVKM. The CDR3 is 15 residues long. In DNA form, the CDR3 reads TGTGCCAGCACCGTGGGGGGGACCGGGAATTCACCCCTCCACTTT. It specifies CASTVGGTGNSPLHF.

This chain joins TRBV5-6 and TRBJ1-1, with D hard to call. The CDR3 runs 12 residues. V shed 1 base and J shed 1 base, with 2 bases lying between them. Germline loops: CDR1 SGHDT, CDR2 YYEEEE. The CDR3 sequence is CASSLQNTEAFF. Here the CDR3 DNA reads TGTGCCAGCAGCTTGCAGAACACTGAAGCTTTCTTT.